This is a list of T cell receptor beta chains from one sample in a study of OX40 agonist ivuxolimab in advanced cancers. The assay was immunoSEQ multiplex PCR, and TCRdb's table has in-frame clones only and misses some. The table shows 20,000 to 25,000 clones, with just over 85% occurring only once. This specimen consisted of CD4+ or CD8+ T cells sorted from blood, obtained in a trial of the OX40 agonist ivuxolimab. The receptors here all came from an adult with an advanced solid tumor such as melanoma, head and neck, liver or kidney cancer. Each CDR3 is given with its conserved first and last residue. D genes are given only for firm matches. Clone sizes are given selectively: once, few, many, or a class where the clone is expanded.

d_gene	j_gene	v_gene	abundance	CDR3nt	CDR3aa
.	TRBJ2-6	TRBV5-1	.	TGCGCCAGCAGCCACGTGGGGTCTGGGGCCAACGTCCTGACTTTC	CASSHVGSGANVLTF
.	TRBJ2-7	TRBV7-9	.	TGTGCCAGCAGCTTCGGAGCCTACGAGCAGTACTTC	CASSFGAYEQYF
TRBD1	TRBJ1-4	TRBV2	.	TGTGCCAGCAGTGAAGCCGAGGGACAGGGTGGTGAAAAACTGTTTTTT	CASSEAEGQGGEKLFF
TRBD1	TRBJ2-1	TRBV19	.	TGTGCCAGTAGTCCGCAGCCCGGGGGACAGGGTGTTTTCTACAATGAGCAGTTCTTC	CASSPQPGGQGVFYNEQFF
.	TRBJ2-7	TRBV9	.	TGTGCCAGCAGCCCCCAGGCGGGCCTCGGCTCCGAGCAGTACTTC	CASSPQAGLGSEQYF
.	TRBJ1-1	TRBV6-5	.	TGTGCCAGCAGTTACGTGGAGAACACTGAAGCTTTCTTT	CASSYVENTEAFF
.	TRBJ1-1	TRBV2	.	TGTGCCAGCAGTGAATGGGGTCCCACTGAAGCTTTCTTT	CASSEWGPTEAFF
TRBD2	TRBJ2-5	TRBV12-5	.	TGTGCTAGTGGTTTGGTAGGAGGCGGGGGGGCCTTGGAGACCCAGTACTTC	CASGLVGGGGALETQYF
.	TRBJ2-2	TRBV18	few	TGTGCCAGCTCACCAGCTACTAGCCCCGGGGAGCTGTTTTTT	CASSPATSPGELFF
TRBD1	TRBJ2-3	TRBV29-1	.	TGCAGCGTCGCCGGGACAGGGGTCCTAGATACGCAGTATTTT	CSVAGTGVLDTQYF
.	TRBJ2-1	TRBV2	.	TGTGCCAGCATAACTAGCTTTAACAATGAGCAGTTCTTC	CASITSFNNEQFF
.	TRBJ2-1	TRBV29-1	.	TGCAGCGTTGACTTCCAGGAGTACAATGAGCAGTTCTTC	CSVDFQEYNEQFF
.	TRBJ2-1	TRBV6-1	.	TGTGCCAGCAGTGCCCGACAGGAGCTCTACAATGAGCAGTTCTTC	CASSARQELYNEQFF
TRBD1	TRBJ2-5	TRBV6-5	.	TGTGCCAGCAGTCCCCAGACAGGGGGGGTGGAGACCCAGTACTTC	CASSPQTGGVETQYF
.	TRBJ2-7	TRBV9	.	TGTGCCAGCAGCGCGGGAGTGGCCTCCTACGAGCAGTACTTC	CASSAGVASYEQYF
.	TRBJ2-7	TRBV2	.	TGTGCCAGCAGTACCCTCCAAACCCACTACGAGCAGTACTTC	CASSTLQTHYEQYF
TRBD2	TRBJ2-7	TRBV7-9	.	TGTGCCAGCAGCGTCGGACTAGCGGATTCCTACGAGCAGTACTTC	CASSVGLADSYEQYF
TRBD1	TRBJ1-2	TRBV5-1	.	TGCGCCAGCAGCTTGGCTCTACAGGGGTCTAACTATGGCTACACCTTC	CASSLALQGSNYGYTF
.	TRBJ2-1	TRBV19	.	TGTGCCAGTAGTTCTATCTCGAGCTCCTACAATGAGCAGTTCTTC	CASSSISSSYNEQFF
.	TRBJ2-2	TRBV5-6	.	TGTGCCAGCAGCTTGGGTTCCCCGGGTTCCGCGAACACCGGGGAGCTGTTTTTT	CASSLGSPGSANTGELFF
.	TRBJ2-1	TRBV4-2	.	TGTGCCAGCAGCCAAGACGCCGGAAAAAATGAGCAGTTCTTC	CASSQDAGKNEQFF
.	TRBJ2-1	TRBV19	.	TGTGCCAGTAGTATAGAAGGAGGGCCCTACAATGAGCAGTTCTTC	CASSIEGGPYNEQFF
.	TRBJ1-1	TRBV28	.	TGTGCCAGCGCCGTGACGGGGACGGCTGAAGCTTTCTTT	CASAVTGTAEAFF
TRBD2	TRBJ2-1	TRBV6-4	.	TGTGCCAGCAGTACCATAGCGGGAGCTGGCAATGAGCAGTTCTTC	CASSTIAGAGNEQFF
.	TRBJ1-3	TRBV6-5	once	TGTGCCAGCAGTTCCCTGGACGGAGGAAACACCATATATTTT	CASSSLDGGNTIYF
TRBD2	TRBJ2-7	TRBV6-1	.	TGTGCCAGCAGTGAGATCCTCCTAGCGGGAGACGAGCAGTACTTC	CASSEILLAGDEQYF
TRBD2	TRBJ2-5	TRBV5-1	.	TGCGCCAGCAGCTCTGGACTAGCTGGCGAGACCCAGTACTTC	CASSSGLAGETQYF
.	TRBJ2-7	TRBV11-2	.	TGTGCCAGCAGCCCCCTCCCGAGTCAGGACTCCTACGAGCAGTACTTC	CASSPLPSQDSYEQYF
TRBD2	TRBJ2-1	TRBV19	.	TGTGCCAGTAGTATATTAGCGGGGGACAATGAGCAGTTCTTC	CASSILAGDNEQFF
.	TRBJ1-6	TRBV21-1	.	TGTGCCAGCAGTATGAGCTTAGCTACACTACATCATAATTCACCCCTCCACTTT	CASSMSLATLHHNSPLHF
.	TRBJ2-7	TRBV28	.	TGTGCCAGCAGTACTCGGGACAACTACGAGCAGTACTTC	CASSTRDNYEQYF
.	TRBJ2-1	TRBV27	.	TGTGCCAGCAGTTTATCGGCAGGTTTATTCTACAATGAGCAGTTCTTC	CASSLSAGLFYNEQFF
TRBD1	TRBJ1-1	TRBV27	.	TGTGCCAGCAGTTTGACAGGGGAGAACACTGAAGCTTTCTTT	CASSLTGENTEAFF
.	TRBJ2-7	TRBV15	.	TGTGCCACCAGGCCGTCCAGGTTACCCTACGAGCAGTACTTC	CATRPSRLPYEQYF
TRBD1	TRBJ2-7	TRBV6-5	.	TGTGCCAGCAGTTACGACAACAGGGGAAGCTCCTACGAGCAGTACTTC	CASSYDNRGSSYEQYF
TRBD1	TRBJ1-5	TRBV9	.	TGTGCCAGCAGCGAGGGGACAGGGGTTAGCAATCAGCCCCAGCATTTT	CASSEGTGVSNQPQHF